One and the same sample provided the 11 T cell receptor beta chains below, sequenced in a study of shared clonotypes between healthy human individuals. The table came from immunoSEQ multiplex PCR; TCRdb's copy has only in-frame clones and leaves some out. The sample includes roughly 500,000 clones, about 82% seen only once; the top ten take roughly 13%. The sequencing sample was made of PBMCs. The receptors originated from a woman in her thirties or forties in good health. Some clones in this sample may be carry-over from other donors' samples.

As regards this clone: This may be a read error: a much more frequent sequence differs by one nucleotide. The chain has TRBV6-1 and TRBJ2-7; D is possibly TRBD1 (5 bases). The CDR3 is 13 amino acids. V shed 7 bases and J shed 4 bases, with 14 bases lying between them. From germline, CDR1 is MNHNS and CDR2 SASEGT. CDR3 loop: CASNPGPAYEQYF. For the CDR3, the DNA is TGTGCCAGCAATCCAGGGCCCGCGTACGAGCAGTACTTC.

The genes are TRBV7-9 and TRBJ1-5; possibly TRBD1 for D (6 bases). Trimming took off 5 bases at V and 4 bases at J, with 18 bases between the two ends. Germline V lookup: CDR1 SEHNR, CDR2 FQNEAQ (reference sequence). There are 16 residues in the CDR3. The CDR3, as DNA: TGTGCCAGCAGCGGCCACCTCCGGGACACTAATCAGCCCCAGCATTTT. Translating it yields CASSGHLRDTNQPQHF.

This clone came up a few times. This rearrangement joins TRBV18 to TRBJ1-5; 10 bases agree with TRBD1. J lost 6 bases, V lost 6 bases, and 17 bases had no gene match. Germline values: CDR1 KGHSH, CDR2 LQKENI. This CDR3 has 18 residues. DNA of the CDR3: TGTGCCAGCTCCCAGGCCGGGACAGGGGCCTGGAACGGTCAGCCCCAGCATTTT. Its protein product is CASSQAGTGAWNGQPQHF.

The V call is TRBV28, the J call TRBJ2-1, with D perhaps matching TRBD1 (5 bases). V was trimmed by 9 bases and J by 9 bases, leaving 24 bases between them. Germline loops: CDR1 MDHEN, CDR2 SYDVKM. This CDR3 has 15 amino acids. The CDR3, as DNA: TGTGCCAGTCTCCCCCTAGGGGCGATTGTTGGTGAGCAGTTCTTC. Amino acids: CASLPLGAIVGEQFF.

The chain links TRBV4-2 to TRBJ1-2; D gene uncertain. Germline loops: CDR1 LGHNA, CDR2 YNFKEQ. Trimming shortened V by 0 bases and J by 8 bases, and 7 bases separated the two germline ends. This CDR3 region has 12 residues. The CDR3 sequence is CASSQDQYGYTF. The CDR3, as DNA: TGTGCCAGCAGCCAAGATCAGTACGGCTACACCTTC.

This clone showed up just once. The gene calls are TRBV9 and TRBJ2-5; the match to TRBD1 covers 9 bases. The germline gives CDR1 SGDLS, CDR2 YYNGEE. CDR3 length equals 16 residues. J lost 3 bases, V lost 4 bases, and 10 bases had no gene match. CDR3 sequence: CASSSAPTGGEETQYF. CDR3 bases: TGTGCCAGCAGCTCCGCCCCAACAGGGGGCGAAGAGACCCAGTACTTC.

This clone has at least ten counts. Other nucleotide sequences in the sample specify the same CDR3. This chain links TRBV11-2 with TRBJ1-2, with D possibly being TRBD1 (5 bases). The CDR3 covers 16 residues. Germline V gives CDR1 SGHAT, CDR2 FQNNGV. V gave up 4 bases and J gave up 2 bases, with 17 bases separating them. CDR3 region: CASSSPPWTKNYGYTF. The CDR3 DNA reads TGTGCCAGCAGCTCACCCCCCTGGACAAAAAACTATGGCTACACCTTC.

The chain links TRBV7-2 to TRBJ2-3; 9 nucleotides line up with TRBD2. Germline CDR1 reads SGHTA; CDR2 reads FQGNSA. Trimming cost V 1 base and J 1 base; bases outside gene matches: 6. The CDR3 extends over 17 amino acids. The CDR3 is CASSLVSSGSGTDTQYF. The CDR3 coding sequence is TGTGCCAGCAGCTTAGTTAGTAGCGGGAGCGGCACAGATACGCAGTATTTT.

A word on this clone: The same CDR3 is also encoded by other DNA sequences in this sample. V usage is TRBV2 and J usage is TRBJ2-3; D gene uncertain. Germline CDR1 and CDR2: SNHLY and FYNNEI. Trimming shortened V by 6 bases and J by 0 bases, and 4 bases separated the two germline ends. The CDR3 contains 12 residues. The CDR3 protein is CASRTSTDTQYF. The CDR3 DNA is TGTGCCAGCAGGACTAGCACAGATACGCAGTATTTT.

V usage is TRBV28 and J usage is TRBJ2-1; D is ambiguous. The CDR3 sequence is 11 residues long. V was shortened by 5 bases and J by 14 bases, with 13 bases between the two germline ends. The germline gives CDR1 MDHEN, CDR2 SYDVKM. CDR3: CASSPSTQKFF. CDR3 nucleotides: TGTGCCAGCAGTCCCTCGACGCAGAAGTTCTTC.

The chain links TRBV2 to TRBJ1-5, with 9 nucleotides matching TRBD1. V lost 10 bases and J lost 5; bases outside the gene matches: 6. There are 13 residues in the CDR3. The V gene's germline CDR1 is SNHLY and CDR2 FYNNEI. The CDR3 reads CATKGQGDQPQHF. The CDR3 DNA is TGTGCCACCAAGGGACAGGGTGATCAGCCCCAGCATTTT. Full variable domain (remainder filled in from reference TRBV2 and TRBJ1-5): EPEVTQTPSHQVTQMGQEVILRCVPISNHLYFYWYRQILGQKVEFLVSFYNNEISEKSEIFDDQFSVERPDGSNFTLKIRSTKLEDSAMYFCATKGQGDQPQHFGDGTRLSIL.